The 15 T cell receptor beta chains below all came from one sample that was sequenced in a study of shared clonotypes between healthy human individuals. Libraries were prepared by immunoSEQ multiplex PCR; TCRdb keeps only in-frame clonotypes and omits some of them. The table records under 700,000 clones, 90% to 95% of them present only once. It was CD45RO-negative cells, positively selected for CCR7, that made up naive CD8 cells, with terminally differentiated effector memory CD45RA+ cells excluded. Sequenced input: naive CD8+ T cells sorted from blood. The source is a woman aged 25 to 39 in good health.

The V call is TRBV27, the J call TRBJ1-2; D uncertain. With 6 bases removed from V and 7 bases from J, the gap between germline ends came to 12 bases. The CDR3 is 12 residues long. The germline gives CDR1 MNHEY, CDR2 SMNVEV (reference sequence). The CDR3 DNA sequence: TGTGCCAGCAGCCCAGACGGTCTTGGCTACACCTTC. This sequence encodes CASSPDGLGYTF.

CDR3 nucleotide sequence: TGTGCCAGCACCGGACAGAACACTGAAGCTTTCTTT. Amino acid sequence: CASTGQNTEAFF. The V call is TRBV27, the J call TRBJ1-1; TRBD1 might be the D (5 bases). Germline V gene sequence: CDR1 MNHEY, CDR2 SMNVEV (reference sequence). This CDR3 is 12 amino acids long. V was clipped by 7 bases and J by 1 base, with 7 bases between them.

The rearrangement uses TRBV9 and TRBJ1-4; D unclear. This CDR3 spans 14 amino acids. Germline-derived CDR1 and CDR2 are SGDLS and YYNGEE. Trimming left V 0 bases short and J 7 bases short, with 10 bases between. CDR3 sequence: CASSVGREGEKLFF. The CDR3 nucleotides read TGTGCCAGCAGCGTAGGCAGAGAGGGTGAAAAACTGTTTTTT.

Comments on this clone: This sample includes further DNA sequences coding for the same CDR3. The CDR3 DNA sequence: TGTGCCAGCAGTTTTTCGAGCGGGAGCTACGAGCAGTACTTC. Encoded protein: CASSFSSGSYEQYF. The V gene is TRBV28, the J gene TRBJ2-7; 8 positions match TRBD2. Germline V gene sequence: CDR1 MDHEN, CDR2 SYDVKM. The trim removed 3 bases at V and 3 bases at J, leaving 4 bases unmatched. The CDR3 spans 14 residues.

The chain has TRBV6-1 and TRBJ1-1, with TRBD1 matching 7 bases. The germline V gene encodes CDR1 MNHNS and CDR2 SASEGT. This CDR3 has 11 residues. The trim removed 10 bases at V and 4 bases at J, leaving 3 bases unmatched. The CDR3 loop reads CATTGPTEAFF. The CDR3 bases are TGTGCCACGACAGGGCCCACTGAAGCTTTCTTT.

This chain links TRBV27 with TRBJ2-7; D is unresolved. This CDR3 has 16 amino acids. CDR1 is MNHEY, CDR2 SMNVEV, per germline (reference sequence). V was trimmed by 5 bases and J by 5 bases, leaving 22 bases between them. CDR3 sequence: CASSPLPAATPNEQYF. CDR3 DNA: TGTGCCAGCAGTCCGCTCCCGGCGGCAACACCTAACGAGCAGTACTTC.

The chain carries TRBV19 and TRBJ2-7, with TRBD1 matching over 11 bases. This CDR3 region has 14 residues. V shed 7 bases, J shed 2 bases, and the junction held 4 bases outside the gene matches. Germline V CDR1 and CDR2: LNHDA, SQIVND (reference sequence). This CDR3 reads CASTTGQGAYEQYF. DNA of the CDR3: TGTGCCAGTACCACGGGACAGGGGGCCTACGAGCAGTACTTC.

The rearrangement uses TRBV29-1 and TRBJ2-4; D remains unclear. The germline CDR1 and CDR2 sequences are SQVTM and ANQGSEA. Trimming removed 3 bases at V and 7 bases at J, with 10 bases between. CDR3 length: 12 amino acids. CDR3: CSVERLGNIQYF. DNA for the CDR3: TGCAGCGTTGAGCGACTTGGGAACATTCAGTACTTC.

The chain recombines TRBV7-9 with TRBJ1-1, with D possibly TRBD1 on 5 matching bases. Looked up from germline, CDR1 is SEHNR and CDR2 is FQNEAQ (reference sequence). Trimming stripped 5 bases from V and 7 bases from J, with 23 bases between. CDR3 length: 16 amino acids. The chain's CDR3 is CASSEDMAGTSFEAFF. The CDR3 DNA sequence: TGTGCCAGCAGCGAAGACATGGCAGGGACGTCGTTTGAAGCTTTCTTT.

The chain couples TRBV29-1 to TRBJ2-7, with a weak D call TRBD2 (5 bases). Germline CDR1 reads SQVTM; CDR2 reads ANQGSEA. Trimming cost V 4 bases and J 1 base, with 8 bases left between them. The CDR3 loop spans 12 amino acids. The DNA for the CDR3 is TGCAGCGTTGGTGAGGGATCCTACGAGCAGTACTTC. Amino acid sequence: CSVGEGSYEQYF.

This chain uses TRBV11-2 with TRBJ2-5; 7 bases fit TRBD1. Germline-derived CDR1 and CDR2 are SGHAT and FQNNGV. The trim removed 1 base at V and 5 bases at J, leaving 10 bases unmatched. The CDR3 has 16 residues. The CDR3 DNA sequence: TGTGCCAGCAGCTTAGTGGGCCCCGGGACAGCGGAGACCCAGTACTTC. It codes for CASSLVGPGTAETQYF.

This sequence joins TRBV19 and TRBJ1-5; TRBD1 is a possible D gene (6 bases). Deletions cut 3 bases from V and 3 bases from J, with 9 bases between. Germline V gene data show CDR1 as LNHDA and CDR2 as SQIVND (reference sequence). The CDR3 sequence is 14 residues long. Here the CDR3 reads CASSMGDINQPQHF. CDR3 DNA sequence: TGTGCCAGTAGTATGGGGGACATCAATCAGCCCCAGCATTTT.

This clone was seen once. The chain links TRBV6-6 to TRBJ1-5; no reliable D call. Looked up from germline, CDR1 is MNHNY and CDR2 is SVGAGI (reference sequence). V was trimmed by 4 bases and J by 3 bases, leaving 10 bases between them. This CDR3 has 14 residues. Here the CDR3 DNA reads TGTGCCAGCAGTTCCCTGGACTTCAATCAGCCCCAGCATTTT. Encoded protein: CASSSLDFNQPQHF.

About this clone: Other DNA sequences within the sample encode an identical CDR3. The CDR3 is CASSQELLSYEQYF. The DNA for the CDR3 is TGTGCCAGCAGCCAAGAACTACTATCTTACGAGCAGTACTTC. The rearrangement joins TRBV4-2 to TRBJ2-7, with unresolved D. The CDR3 has 14 amino acids. Trimming left V 0 bases short and J 4 bases short, with 10 bases between. The V gene's germline CDR1 is LGHNA and CDR2 YNFKEQ.

The chain is built from TRBV5-8 and TRBJ1-4; 7 bases are shared with TRBD1. The junction had 14 bases not matched to a gene; V was cut back by 10 bases and J by 8 bases. The CDR3 has 14 residues. Per germline, CDR1 SGHTS and CDR2 YDEGEE. The CDR3 region is CAGPGAGGREKLFF. CDR3 nucleotides: TGTGCCGGCCCGGGGGCAGGGGGAAGGGAAAAACTGTTTTTT.